This is a list of T cell receptor beta chains from one sample in a study of cytomegalovirus exposure and HLA in healthy donors. Only in-frame clones appear in the TCRdb table, and some are missing; sequencing was by immunoSEQ multiplex PCR. The repertoire holds some 130,000 clones, with 76% as singletons. The sample comprised PBMCs. The receptor source for this set is a man between 35 and 55 years old in good health and CMV-seronegative. CDR3s leave out the opening cysteine and the closing phenylalanine or tryptophan.

V gene: TRBV9
J gene: TRBJ1-5
CDR3 protein: ASSVDPLLQPQH

V gene: TRBV27
J gene: TRBJ1-1
CDR3 protein: ASSFRDRVKAF

V gene: TRBV6-4
J gene: TRBJ2-7
CDR3 protein: ASNGSGGAQYEQY

V gene: TRBV2
J gene: TRBJ1-1
CDR3 protein: ASSDLLGGGNTEAF

V gene: TRBV6-6
J gene: TRBJ2-3
CDR3 protein: ASSYSQGADTQY

V gene: TRBV5-4
J gene: TRBJ2-3
CDR3 protein: ASSPTGTDTQY

V gene: TRBV6-1
J gene: TRBJ1-2
CDR3 protein: ASSESGGSFVHGYT

V gene: TRBV2
J gene: TRBJ1-3
CDR3 protein: ASTGQGASGNTIY

V gene: TRBV29-1
J gene: TRBJ1-1
CDR3 protein: SVEESGDRGPEAF

V gene: TRBV5-1
J gene: TRBJ2-7
CDR3 protein: ASSWVTGAYEQY

V gene: TRBV6-5
J gene: TRBJ1-1
CDR3 protein: ASSWRVQNTEAF

V gene: TRBV7-9
J gene: TRBJ1-4
CDR3 protein: ASSSTPGIGGEKLF

V gene: TRBV19
J gene: TRBJ1-2
CDR3 protein: ASTKWGTGRTNYGYT

V gene: TRBV5-1
J gene: TRBJ2-1
CDR3 protein: ASSLKGLAGGNEQF

V gene: TRBV10-3
J gene: TRBJ2-3
CDR3 protein: AISELERGPGTQY

V gene: TRBV7-6
J gene: TRBJ2-7
CDR3 protein: ASSQARVDEQY

V gene: TRBV4-1
J gene: TRBJ1-6
CDR3 protein: ASSRGTGANSPLH

V gene: TRBV11-3
J gene: TRBJ2-4
CDR3 protein: ASSSGTRFIAKNIQY

V gene: TRBV5-6
J gene: TRBJ2-5
CDR3 protein: ASSPGLAGGQY

V gene: TRBV27
J gene: TRBJ2-7
CDR3 protein: ASSLVGGLSYEQY

V gene: TRBV27
J gene: TRBJ1-1
CDR3 protein: ASSPQGPTEAF

V gene: TRBV5-4
J gene: TRBJ2-7
CDR3 protein: ASSWQTGNSYEQY

V gene: TRBV5-1
J gene: TRBJ1-1
CDR3 protein: ASRRTGTSLDTEAF

V gene: TRBV30
J gene: TRBJ2-3
CDR3 protein: AWTSHRGLGDTQY

V gene: TRBV7-9
J gene: TRBJ1-2
CDR3 protein: ASSPIGYT

V gene: TRBV6-1
J gene: TRBJ1-5
CDR3 protein: ASSSQTGQPQH

V gene: TRBV30
J gene: TRBJ2-3
CDR3 protein: AYPGLDTDTQY

V gene: TRBV4-2
J gene: TRBJ2-1
CDR3 protein: ASSGQGDNEQF

V gene: TRBV6-5
J gene: TRBJ1-5
CDR3 protein: ASSSWENQPQH

V gene: TRBV6-5
J gene: TRBJ1-1
CDR3 protein: ASSYRGSTEAF

V gene: TRBV5-1
J gene: TRBJ2-5
CDR3 protein: ASSLSPGGQETQY

V gene: TRBV6-6
J gene: TRBJ2-3
CDR3 protein: ASSYIGSGDTDTQY

V gene: TRBV29-1
J gene: TRBJ2-7
CDR3 protein: SVASGGGVYEQY

V gene: TRBV7-9
J gene: TRBJ2-3
CDR3 protein: ASRDSVLRSSLSDTQY

V gene: TRBV6-5
J gene: TRBJ1-1
CDR3 protein: ASRQQGHTEAF

V gene: TRBV5-4
J gene: TRBJ1-3
CDR3 protein: ASSFSSGNTIY

V gene: TRBV5-8
J gene: TRBJ2-1
CDR3 protein: ASSLRVGYNEQF

V gene: TRBV6-5
J gene: TRBJ2-1
CDR3 protein: ASSYGSGGAEEQF

V gene: TRBV6-1
J gene: TRBJ2-3
CDR3 protein: ASSEHSDTQY

V gene: TRBV9
J gene: TRBJ2-3
CDR3 protein: ASSLRLAASTDTQY

V gene: TRBV29-1
J gene: TRBJ2-3
CDR3 protein: SVETSGGTDTQY

V gene: TRBV28
J gene: TRBJ2-1
CDR3 protein: ALVAGGAYNEQF

V gene: TRBV5-1
J gene: TRBJ1-5
CDR3 protein: ASRTGQGNQPQH

V gene: TRBV4-1
J gene: TRBJ1-5
CDR3 protein: ASSQDTGTLSNQPQH

V gene: TRBV5-6
J gene: TRBJ2-7
CDR3 protein: ASSSPFDSPTLQY

V gene: TRBV4-1
J gene: TRBJ1-6
CDR3 protein: ASSQGRGTGFSPLH

V gene: TRBV7-3
J gene: TRBJ1-6
CDR3 protein: ASSPINRESSYNSPLH

V gene: TRBV7-9
J gene: TRBJ2-1
CDR3 protein: ASSANPTSALSYNEQF

V gene: TRBV7-2
J gene: TRBJ2-1
CDR3 protein: ASSLDRREQF

V gene: TRBV18
J gene: TRBJ2-7
CDR3 protein: ASSPAGRAGAYEQY

V gene: TRBV7-8
J gene: TRBJ1-1
CDR3 protein: ASSLLTTGTEAF

V gene: TRBV2
J gene: TRBJ2-3
CDR3 protein: ASAHGGGGTDTQY

V gene: TRBV4-3
J gene: TRBJ2-3
CDR3 protein: ASSQASGGAGSDTQY

V gene: TRBV29-1
J gene: TRBJ2-7
CDR3 protein: SVEFGQGGTSGIGSSYEQY

V gene: TRBV5-1
J gene: TRBJ2-1
CDR3 protein: ASRLGLAGNNEQF

V gene: TRBV11-3
J gene: TRBJ2-3
CDR3 protein: ASSHGTVTDTQY

V gene: TRBV19
J gene: TRBJ2-2
CDR3 protein: ASSMGPGVRTGELF